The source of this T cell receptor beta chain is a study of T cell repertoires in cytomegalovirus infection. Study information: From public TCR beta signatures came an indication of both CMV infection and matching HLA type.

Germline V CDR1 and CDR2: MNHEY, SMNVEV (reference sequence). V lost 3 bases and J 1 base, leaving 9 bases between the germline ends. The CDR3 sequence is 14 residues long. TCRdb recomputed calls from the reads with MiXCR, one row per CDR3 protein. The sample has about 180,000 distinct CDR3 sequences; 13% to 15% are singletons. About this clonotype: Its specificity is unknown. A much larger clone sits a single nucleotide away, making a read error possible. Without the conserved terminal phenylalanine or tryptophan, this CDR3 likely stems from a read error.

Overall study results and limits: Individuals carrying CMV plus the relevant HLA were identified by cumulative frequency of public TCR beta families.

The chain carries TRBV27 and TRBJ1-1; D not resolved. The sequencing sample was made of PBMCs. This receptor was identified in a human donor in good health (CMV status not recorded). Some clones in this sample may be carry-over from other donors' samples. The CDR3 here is CASSFIRQNTEAFI. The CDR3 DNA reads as TGTGCCAGCAGTTTCATCAGGCAGAACACTGAAGCTTTCATT.